The 5 T cell receptor beta chains presented below share a single source sample, sequenced in a study of shared clonotypes between healthy human individuals. TCRdb's table, derived via immunoSEQ multiplex PCR, lists solely in-frame clones and lacks some. Of about 1.1 million clones in the sample, 70% to 80% were seen once. The sequenced sample consisted of memory CD4+ T cells from PBMCs. Subset here: CD45RA-negative fraction. Every receptor here comes from a man between 18 and 29 years old in good health. Some clones in this sample may be carry-over from other donors' samples.

This chain joins TRBV28 and TRBJ2-7; 7 bases are shared with TRBD1. The CDR3 has 15 residues. V gave up 3 bases and J gave up 7 bases; unmatched junction bases: 12. The germline CDR1 and CDR2 sequences are MDHEN and SYDVKM. CDR3 sequence (DNA): TGTGCCAGCAGTTTCTTACAGGGGCCCCGGGGAGAGCAGTACTTC. Encoded protein: CASSFLQGPRGEQYF.

The rearrangement uses TRBV7-2 and TRBJ1-4; D unresolved. Germline lookup yields CDR1 SGHTA and CDR2 FQGNSA. The CDR3 is 14 amino acids. V was shortened by 1 base and J by 3 bases, with 6 bases between the two germline ends. The CDR3 sequence is CASSLGTSNEKLFF. The CDR3 nucleotides are TGTGCCAGCAGCTTAGGGACTTCTAATGAAAAACTGTTTTTT.

This clone was recorded many times. CDR3 sequence (DNA): TGTGCCAGCAGTGAGTTTAGCCGTGAAAAACTGTTTTTT. Amino acid sequence: CASSEFSREKLFF. J is TRBJ1-4 and V is TRBV2; D remains ambiguous. The germline V and J ends were trimmed by 3 bases and 7 bases, with 9 bases remaining between them. CDR3 length equals 13 residues. Germline V CDR1 and CDR2: SNHLY, FYNNEI.

This clone has at least ten counts. The chain joins TRBV6-1 to TRBJ1-2; D is unclear. The CDR3 totals 12 residues. The germline gives CDR1 MNHNS, CDR2 SASEGT. The V end lost 1 base, the J end lost 4 bases, and 4 bases lay between the germline ends. The CDR3 protein is CASSEGSYGYTF. As DNA, the CDR3 is TGTGCCAGCAGTGAAGGATCCTATGGCTACACCTTC.

This clone was counted a few times. This chain links TRBV27 with TRBJ2-7; weak D call: TRBD2 (5 bases). V was trimmed by 0 bases and J by 2 bases, leaving 14 bases between them. The CDR3 sequence is 16 residues long. CDR1 MNHEY and CDR2 SMNVEV come from the germline V gene (reference sequence). DNA for the CDR3: TGTGCCAGCAGTTTATCGGATCCGGGGAGACCCTACGAGCAGTACTTC. Residues: CASSLSDPGRPYEQYF.